The rows below give T cell receptor beta chains drawn from one sample of a study of cytomegalovirus exposure and HLA in healthy donors. This table comes from immunoSEQ multiplex PCR, and its TCRdb copy is limited to in-frame clones, with some not included. The table records 150,000 to 200,000 clones, 73% of them present only once. The source material was PBMCs. The origin of the receptors is a woman aged 18-30 years in good health and CMV-seropositive. Each CDR3 is given with its conserved first and last residue. Fields, in order: CDR3 DNA, CDR3 protein, D gene, J gene, clone size, V gene. D genes are given only for firm matches. Size is stated for part of the rows, as once, few or many counts, or as a class when the clone is expanded.

CDR3nt: TGTGCCAGCAGCTTAGCGGCCAGGTCAGGCGGCTACACCTTC; CDR3aa: CASSLAARSGGYTF; d_gene: -; j_gene: TRBJ1-2; abundance: -; v_gene: TRBV7-2
CDR3nt: TGCAGCGCACAGGGTGCCCTTAATTCACCCCTCCACTTT; CDR3aa: CSAQGALNSPLHF; d_gene: -; j_gene: TRBJ1-6; abundance: -; v_gene: TRBV29-1
CDR3nt: TGTGCCAGCATACGGGACAGGGTGCGTGGCGAGCAGTACTTC; CDR3aa: CASIRDRVRGEQYF; d_gene: TRBD1; j_gene: TRBJ2-7; abundance: -; v_gene: TRBV7-2
CDR3nt: TGTGCCAGCAGTCCCGACAGGAGGAACCCTGAAGCTTTCTTT; CDR3aa: CASSPDRRNPEAFF; d_gene: -; j_gene: TRBJ1-1; abundance: -; v_gene: TRBV2
CDR3nt: TGTGCCAGCAGGGGGACTAGCACAGATACGCAGTATTTT; CDR3aa: CASRGTSTDTQYF; d_gene: -; j_gene: TRBJ2-3; abundance: once; v_gene: TRBV27
CDR3nt: TGTGCCAGCAGCTGGGACATGCGCTACACCTTC; CDR3aa: CASSWDMRYTF; d_gene: -; j_gene: TRBJ1-2; abundance: -; v_gene: TRBV5-8
CDR3nt: TGTGCCAGCAGCGTAGAACAGCTTGGTTCACCCCTCCACTTT; CDR3aa: CASSVEQLGSPLHF; d_gene: -; j_gene: TRBJ1-6; abundance: -; v_gene: TRBV9
CDR3nt: TGTGCCAGCAGTCCTACGCTGGGGGCCTGTGAGCAGTTCTTC; CDR3aa: CASSPTLGACEQFF; d_gene: -; j_gene: TRBJ2-1; abundance: -; v_gene: TRBV7-9
CDR3nt: TGCGCCAGCAGCTTGGGGTCCTTGACAGAAGCTTTCTTT; CDR3aa: CASSLGSLTEAFF; d_gene: -; j_gene: TRBJ1-1; abundance: few; v_gene: TRBV5-1
CDR3nt: TGTGCCAGTAGTTCCAGCGGGGGGGCCGGGTCCAAAAACATTCAGTACTTC; CDR3aa: CASSSSGGAGSKNIQYF; d_gene: TRBD2; j_gene: TRBJ2-4; abundance: once; v_gene: TRBV19
CDR3nt: TGCAGCGTTGGTCGCAGGGGAGACTACAATGAGCAGTTCTTC; CDR3aa: CSVGRRGDYNEQFF; d_gene: -; j_gene: TRBJ2-1; abundance: few; v_gene: TRBV29-1
CDR3nt: TGTGCCAGCATTTGGCAGAACACCGGGGAGCTGTTTTTT; CDR3aa: CASIWQNTGELFF; d_gene: -; j_gene: TRBJ2-2; abundance: -; v_gene: TRBV28
CDR3nt: TGCGCCAGCAGCCTACAGGGCCAGACCTACGAGCAGTACTTC; CDR3aa: CASSLQGQTYEQYF; d_gene: -; j_gene: TRBJ2-7; abundance: -; v_gene: TRBV4-1
CDR3nt: TGTGCCAGCAGCCACGGACAGAATGAAGCTTTCTTT; CDR3aa: CASSHGQNEAFF; d_gene: -; j_gene: TRBJ1-1; abundance: -; v_gene: TRBV7-3
CDR3nt: TGCGCCAGCAGCCAGTTCCCCTACGCAGAAAAACTGTTTTTT; CDR3aa: CASSQFPYAEKLFF; d_gene: -; j_gene: TRBJ1-4; abundance: -; v_gene: TRBV4-3
CDR3nt: TGTGCCAGCAGTGCCGGGACAGACACTGAAGCTTTCTTT; CDR3aa: CASSAGTDTEAFF; d_gene: TRBD1; j_gene: TRBJ1-1; abundance: -; v_gene: TRBV25-1
CDR3nt: TGTGCCAGCAGTTTAGAGGGAGAGCAGTACTTC; CDR3aa: CASSLEGEQYF; d_gene: -; j_gene: TRBJ2-7; abundance: -; v_gene: TRBV28
CDR3nt: TGTGCCAGCAGTTATAATCCTCAGGGAGGGGAGACCCAGTACTTC; CDR3aa: CASSYNPQGGETQYF; d_gene: TRBD2; j_gene: TRBJ2-5; abundance: -; v_gene: TRBV6-5
CDR3nt: TGTGCCAGCACCACAAGCAATCAGCCCCAGCATTTT; CDR3aa: CASTTSNQPQHF; d_gene: -; j_gene: TRBJ1-5; abundance: -; v_gene: TRBV28
CDR3nt: TGTGCCAGCTCACCCATGGACAGGGCGAGAAGCTCTGGAAACACCATATATTTT; CDR3aa: CASSPMDRARSSGNTIYF; d_gene: TRBD1; j_gene: TRBJ1-3; abundance: -; v_gene: TRBV18
CDR3nt: TGTGCCAGCAGCGTAGGATGGGGGGTGGGGGGGCTAGGCACTGAAGCTTTCTTT; CDR3aa: CASSVGWGVGGLGTEAFF; d_gene: -; j_gene: TRBJ1-1; abundance: few; v_gene: TRBV9
CDR3nt: TGTGCCAGCAGTGATAACATCGGGGAGCTGTTTTTT; CDR3aa: CASSDNIGELFF; d_gene: -; j_gene: TRBJ2-2; abundance: -; v_gene: TRBV2
CDR3nt: TGTGCCAGCAGCCACGGGGGGACTAGCGGGGGCAACGAGCAGTACTTC; CDR3aa: CASSHGGTSGGNEQYF; d_gene: TRBD2; j_gene: TRBJ2-7; abundance: -; v_gene: TRBV7-2
CDR3nt: TGTGCCAGCAGCGTGACTAGCGGGGGGGCCACAGATACGCAGTATTTT; CDR3aa: CASSVTSGGATDTQYF; d_gene: TRBD2; j_gene: TRBJ2-3; abundance: -; v_gene: TRBV7-9
CDR3nt: TGTGCCAGCAGCTCCACTAGCGGGGGGGCCGGGGATGAGCAGTTCTTC; CDR3aa: CASSSTSGGAGDEQFF; d_gene: TRBD2; j_gene: TRBJ2-1; abundance: -; v_gene: TRBV7-6
CDR3nt: TGCGCCAGCAGGGCGAAATTTCTAGCGGTCCAAGAGACCCAGTACTTC; CDR3aa: CASRAKFLAVQETQYF; d_gene: TRBD2; j_gene: TRBJ2-5; abundance: -; v_gene: TRBV10-1
CDR3nt: TGTGCCATCAGTGAGTCTGTAGTCTACGAGCAGTACTTC; CDR3aa: CAISESVVYEQYF; d_gene: -; j_gene: TRBJ2-7; abundance: -; v_gene: TRBV10-3
CDR3nt: TGTGCCAGCAGACGCCGGGACAAGGCCTACGAGCAGTACTTC; CDR3aa: CASRRRDKAYEQYF; d_gene: -; j_gene: TRBJ2-7; abundance: -; v_gene: TRBV21-1
CDR3nt: TGTGCCAGCAACTTAGGAGGAGAGACCCAGTACTTC; CDR3aa: CASNLGGETQYF; d_gene: -; j_gene: TRBJ2-5; abundance: -; v_gene: TRBV7-2
CDR3nt: TGTGCCAGCAGCGTGGGTGACAGGTCCTCCTCTGGGGCCAACGTCCTGACTTTC; CDR3aa: CASSVGDRSSSGANVLTF; d_gene: -; j_gene: TRBJ2-6; abundance: once; v_gene: TRBV9
CDR3nt: TGTGCCAGCAGCCTCAATCTACAGGATGAAAAACTGTTTTTT; CDR3aa: CASSLNLQDEKLFF; d_gene: -; j_gene: TRBJ1-4; abundance: few; v_gene: TRBV11-2
CDR3nt: TGTGCCAGCAGTTTCAGTCTCTGGGCCGAATCTGAAGCTTTCTTT; CDR3aa: CASSFSLWAESEAFF; d_gene: -; j_gene: TRBJ1-1; abundance: once; v_gene: TRBV28
CDR3nt: TGTGCCTGGAGTGGGGGACAGGTCGGTTTAGTCTATGGCTACACCTTC; CDR3aa: CAWSGGQVGLVYGYTF; d_gene: TRBD1; j_gene: TRBJ1-2; abundance: few; v_gene: TRBV30
CDR3nt: TGTGCCAGCAGCAGTACGATACTAATGGGTGGAAACACCATATATTTT; CDR3aa: CASSSTILMGGNTIYF; d_gene: -; j_gene: TRBJ1-3; abundance: -; v_gene: TRBV9
CDR3nt: TGTGCCAGCAGCTTTCCGGCCTACGAGCAGTACTTC; CDR3aa: CASSFPAYEQYF; d_gene: -; j_gene: TRBJ2-7; abundance: -; v_gene: TRBV7-8
CDR3nt: TGTGCCAGCAGCTTTTCGGGGACAGGGAACACCGGGGAGCTGTTTTTT; CDR3aa: CASSFSGTGNTGELFF; d_gene: TRBD1; j_gene: TRBJ2-2; abundance: once; v_gene: TRBV11-3
CDR3nt: TGTGCCAGCACCAAGCGGGGGGCCCTCACAGATACGCAGTATTTT; CDR3aa: CASTKRGALTDTQYF; d_gene: TRBD2; j_gene: TRBJ2-3; abundance: -; v_gene: TRBV9
CDR3nt: TGCGCCAGCAGCCGCGTTACAGGGGGAGTATTCTCTGGAAACACCATATATTTT; CDR3aa: CASSRVTGGVFSGNTIYF; d_gene: TRBD1; j_gene: TRBJ1-3; abundance: -; v_gene: TRBV4-1
CDR3nt: TGTGCCAGCAGCTTAGACGGACAGGCCAAAAACATTCAGTACTTC; CDR3aa: CASSLDGQAKNIQYF; d_gene: -; j_gene: TRBJ2-4; abundance: -; v_gene: TRBV7-9
CDR3nt: TGTGCCAGCAGCATATTAAACAGGGGAAACTCTGGAAACACCATATATTTT; CDR3aa: CASSILNRGNSGNTIYF; d_gene: -; j_gene: TRBJ1-3; abundance: -; v_gene: TRBV21-1
CDR3nt: TGCGCCAGCAGCCGGAGACTGAACACTGAAGCTTTCTTT; CDR3aa: CASSRRLNTEAFF; d_gene: -; j_gene: TRBJ1-1; abundance: -; v_gene: TRBV4-3
CDR3nt: TGTGCCAGCAGCTCTTCGGGAGAAGAAGCTTTCTTT; CDR3aa: CASSSSGEEAFF; d_gene: -; j_gene: TRBJ1-1; abundance: -; v_gene: TRBV7-6
CDR3nt: TGTGCCAGCAGCGGGACAAACCTCAACGAGCAGTACTTC; CDR3aa: CASSGTNLNEQYF; d_gene: -; j_gene: TRBJ2-7; abundance: -; v_gene: TRBV9
CDR3nt: TGCGCCAGCAGCCAAGTGGGGCGGGGGGAGACCCAGTACTTC; CDR3aa: CASSQVGRGETQYF; d_gene: TRBD2; j_gene: TRBJ2-5; abundance: -; v_gene: TRBV4-1
CDR3nt: TGTGCCAGCAGCTCAGGGGAGGGGGTGGCCCAGTACTTC; CDR3aa: CASSSGEGVAQYF; d_gene: -; j_gene: TRBJ2-5; abundance: -; v_gene: TRBV9
CDR3nt: TGTGCCAGTAGTATAGGAGCGGGGGCCACGGTGGATACGCAGTATTTT; CDR3aa: CASSIGAGATVDTQYF; d_gene: TRBD2; j_gene: TRBJ2-3; abundance: -; v_gene: TRBV19
CDR3nt: TGTGCCAGCAGGCGGACTAGCGGGGGAAAAGAGACCCAGTACTTC; CDR3aa: CASRRTSGGKETQYF; d_gene: TRBD2; j_gene: TRBJ2-5; abundance: few; v_gene: TRBV27
CDR3nt: TGTGCCAGCAGGAGACTAGCGGGGGGTTACGAGCAGTACTTC; CDR3aa: CASRRLAGGYEQYF; d_gene: TRBD2; j_gene: TRBJ2-7; abundance: -; v_gene: TRBV6-1
CDR3nt: TGTGCCATCAGTGGGGTAGCGGGGGGACTCCGCACAGATACGCAGTATTTT; CDR3aa: CAISGVAGGLRTDTQYF; d_gene: TRBD2; j_gene: TRBJ2-3; abundance: -; v_gene: TRBV10-3
CDR3nt: TGTGCCAGCAGCAGGGGGGCCCCACCGGGCGATGAGCAGTTCTTC; CDR3aa: CASSRGAPPGDEQFF; d_gene: -; j_gene: TRBJ2-1; abundance: -; v_gene: TRBV6-6
CDR3nt: TGTGCCAGCAGCTTCCGGGCCTCGAGGGGGGATACGCAGTATTTT; CDR3aa: CASSFRASRGDTQYF; d_gene: -; j_gene: TRBJ2-3; abundance: few; v_gene: TRBV7-2